The rows below give T cell receptor beta chains drawn from one sample of a study of OX40 agonist ivuxolimab in advanced cancers. TCRdb keeps only in-frame clones here, not all; method: immunoSEQ multiplex PCR. The sample includes tens of thousands of clones, 80% to 90% of them seen just once. Sequenced here: CD4+ or CD8+ T cells sorted from blood, sampled in a trial of the OX40 agonist ivuxolimab. These receptor sequences come from an adult with an advanced solid tumor such as melanoma, head and neck, liver or kidney cancer. Each CDR3 is given with its conserved first and last residue. D genes are given only for firm matches. Some rows have no size entry. The others give once, few or many, or a class for an expanded clone.

d_gene	v_gene	j_gene	abundance	CDR3aa	CDR3nt
-	TRBV5-1	TRBJ2-7	-	CASSLKGPSYEQYF	TGCGCCAGCAGCTTAAAGGGCCCGAGCTACGAGCAGTACTTC
TRBD1	TRBV25-1	TRBJ1-1	few	CASSEWTGAEAFF	TGTGCCAGCAGTGAATGGACAGGGGCCGAAGCTTTCTTT
-	TRBV27	TRBJ2-7	-	CASSTSNYEQYF	TGTGCCAGCAGTACCTCCAACTACGAGCAGTACTTC
-	TRBV19	TRBJ2-5	once	CASRTLGQETQYF	TGTGCCAGTAGAACTCTGGGGCAAGAGACCCAGTACTTC
TRBD2	TRBV2	TRBJ2-3	-	CASSRTSSPDTQYF	TGTGCCAGCAGTAGGACTAGCTCCCCAGATACGCAGTATTTT
-	TRBV7-8	TRBJ2-7	medium-sized	CASSLSVHEQYF	TGTGCCAGCAGCTTATCGGTTCACGAGCAGTACTTC
TRBD1	TRBV30	TRBJ1-1	-	CAWSIGGYTEAFF	TGTGCCTGGAGTATAGGGGGCTACACTGAAGCTTTCTTT
-	TRBV7-2	TRBJ2-7	-	CASSLAIRGGEQYF	TGTGCCAGCAGCTTAGCAATCAGGGGTGGCGAGCAGTACTTC
TRBD2	TRBV19	TRBJ2-1	-	CASSITGGTYNEQFF	TGTGCCAGTAGTATCACGGGAGGGACCTACAATGAGCAGTTCTTC
-	TRBV7-7	TRBJ2-7	once	CASSLRWGDEQYF	TGTGCTAGCAGCTTAAGGTGGGGGGACGAGCAGTACTTC
-	TRBV29-1	TRBJ2-3	once	CSGVTGVSTDTQYF	TGCAGCGGGGTGACAGGAGTTAGCACAGATACGCAGTATTTT
-	TRBV6-5	TRBJ1-5	-	CASSTIQGSNQPQHF	TGTGCCAGCAGTACCATTCAAGGTAGCAATCAGCCCCAGCATTTT
TRBD2	TRBV7-9	TRBJ2-1	once	CASSPRLAGDYSINEQFF	TGTGCCAGCAGCCCCCGACTAGCGGGAGATTATTCGATCAATGAGCAGTTCTTC
-	TRBV6-6	TRBJ2-3	-	CASSYKVAGAADTQYF	TGTGCCAGCAGTTACAAAGTAGCCGGTGCGGCAGATACGCAGTATTTT
-	TRBV15	TRBJ2-1	few	CATSRGGIYNEQFF	TGTGCCACCAGCAGAGGGGGAATTTACAATGAGCAGTTCTTC
TRBD1	TRBV28	TRBJ1-5	-	CASRRDRVGNQPQHF	TGTGCCAGCAGACGAGACAGGGTGGGCAATCAGCCCCAGCATTTT
TRBD1	TRBV4-1	TRBJ2-7	-	CASSLQGQEGYEQYF	TGCGCCAGCAGTTTACAGGGACAGGAAGGCTACGAGCAGTACTTC